These T cell receptor beta chains were read from a single sample in a study of early stage breast cancer tumors. Sequencing used immunoSEQ multiplex PCR; TCRdb keeps in-frame clones, though not all of them. The sample lists 13,000 to 15,000 clones; about four fifths were seen once. The material sequenced was normal breast tissue next to the tumor. These receptors originate from a person aged 25 to 39 with breast cancer. CDR3s include the opening cysteine and the closing phenylalanine or tryptophan. D genes are given only for firm matches. Size is omitted from some rows. Given values are once, few, many or a class for expanded clones.

-	TRBV11-2	TRBJ1-2	-	TGTGCCAGCAGCCTCGGCACAGGGAATGGCTACACCTTC	CASSLGTGNGYTF
-	TRBV7-2	TRBJ2-7	few	TGTGCCAGCAGCTCCCATGGTGACAACGAGCAGTACTTC	CASSSHGDNEQYF
TRBD1	TRBV9	TRBJ1-1	-	TGTGCCAGCAGCCCTAGCCGTCATCGGAGGGGGCTCGGCACTGAAGCTTTCTTT	CASSPSRHRRGLGTEAFF
-	TRBV4-1	TRBJ1-4	-	TGCGCCAGCAGCCAAGCCACCCACCAAGAAGGGAAACTGTTTTTT	CASSQATHQEGKLFF
-	TRBV7-9	TRBJ1-5	-	TGTGCCAGCAGCCCCGGGGGGGGCGGGGGTCAGCCCCAGCATTTT	CASSPGGGGGQPQHF
-	TRBV2	TRBJ2-3	-	TGTGCCAGCAGTGTGCCGGCTCGTGCGGCAGATACGCAGTATTTT	CASSVPARAADTQYF
TRBD2	TRBV5-1	TRBJ2-5	-	TGCGCCAGCAGCTTGACAATACTAGCGGGAGGCCCCCAAGAGACCCAGTACTTC	CASSLTILAGGPQETQYF
TRBD2	TRBV7-2	TRBJ2-2	-	TGTGCCAGCAGCTTGTTCGGCGGGAGGGCCGGGGAGCTGTTTTTT	CASSLFGGRAGELFF
-	TRBV4-1	TRBJ1-1	few	TGCGCCAGCAGCCACAGATCATTAGGCAGCACTGAAGCTTTCTTT	CASSHRSLGSTEAFF
TRBD1	TRBV6-5	TRBJ2-7	-	TGTGCCAGCAGTTACTCAGGACAGGATGTCGCCTACGAGCAGTACTTC	CASSYSGQDVAYEQYF
-	TRBV30	TRBJ2-2	-	TGTGCCTGGGGTGGAACCGGAGGGGGGGCGAACACCGGGGAGCTGTTTTTT	CAWGGTGGGANTGELFF
-	TRBV18	TRBJ1-1	once	TGTGCCAGCTCAGGTTTACAGGTTTCTTCCACTGAAGCTTTCTTT	CASSGLQVSSTEAFF
-	TRBV5-1	TRBJ2-7	few	TGCGCCAGCAGCTTCGGCGGGACCTACTCCTACGAGCAGTACTTC	CASSFGGTYSYEQYF
-	TRBV4-3	TRBJ2-3	-	TGCGCCAGCAGCCAAGTCTTTAGTGGTGATACGCAGTATTTT	CASSQVFSGDTQYF
TRBD1	TRBV19	TRBJ1-1	-	TGTGCCAGTAGTATAATCCTCACGCGGGACAGGAGGAGGAACACTGAAGCTTTCTTT	CASSIILTRDRRRNTEAFF
-	TRBV10-2	TRBJ1-4	-	TGCGCCAGCAGGGACTTTACCCCGGGGGAAAAACTGTTTTTT	CASRDFTPGEKLFF
-	TRBV29-1	TRBJ2-6	-	TGCAGCGTTGAAAGAGGGGATGGGGCCAACGTCCTGACTTTC	CSVERGDGANVLTF
-	TRBV9	TRBJ2-7	-	TGTGCCAGCAGCCCTTATTGGGCCGGAACCTACGAGCAGTACTTC	CASSPYWAGTYEQYF
-	TRBV19	TRBJ2-7	-	TGTGCCAGTAGCGACGGGGGATCCGGCTACGAGCAGTACTTC	CASSDGGSGYEQYF
TRBD2	TRBV19	TRBJ2-1	-	TGTGCCAGTATGGGGACTAGCGCCGAGCAGTTCTTC	CASMGTSAEQFF
TRBD1	TRBV18	TRBJ1-1	-	TGTGCCAGCTCAGCGACAGGAGGGGGCATGAACACTGAAGCTTTCTTT	CASSATGGGMNTEAFF
-	TRBV4-1	TRBJ1-6	-	TGCGCCAGCAGCCAAGATTATCCGGGGGCGGGTTCACCCCTCCACTTT	CASSQDYPGAGSPLHF
-	TRBV10-3	TRBJ1-1	-	TGTGCCATCAGGAGGGAGGGGGTTCACACTGAAGCTTTCTTT	CAIRREGVHTEAFF
-	TRBV28	TRBJ2-3	-	TGTGCCAGCGGGGCTAGCACAGATACGCAGTATTTT	CASGASTDTQYF
-	TRBV28	TRBJ2-7	-	TGTGCCAGCAGTCTCACTCGGATGGGCTCCTACGAGCAGTACTTC	CASSLTRMGSYEQYF
-	TRBV28	TRBJ2-1	-	TGTGCCAGCAGTCTACATATCCTAACACATGAGCAGTTCTTC	CASSLHILTHEQFF
TRBD1	TRBV4-2	TRBJ2-7	-	TGTGCCAGCAGCCAAGGTCTCGACAGGGATGACGAGCAGTACTTC	CASSQGLDRDDEQYF
-	TRBV11-1	TRBJ1-5	-	TGTGCCAGCAGCTTAGAACAGGGTGTCGGGGCGAGCAATCAGCCCCAGCATTTT	CASSLEQGVGASNQPQHF
-	TRBV19	TRBJ1-1	-	TGTGCCAGTAGTAAGCTTATGAATACTGAAGCTTTCTTT	CASSKLMNTEAFF
-	TRBV30	TRBJ2-1	-	TGTGCCTGGAGCGAGCCAGGAGCCCAACAGTTCTTC	CAWSEPGAQQFF
-	TRBV4-1	TRBJ2-5	-	TGCGCCAGCAGCCCCGTCGGCTCGGAGACCCAGTACTTC	CASSPVGSETQYF